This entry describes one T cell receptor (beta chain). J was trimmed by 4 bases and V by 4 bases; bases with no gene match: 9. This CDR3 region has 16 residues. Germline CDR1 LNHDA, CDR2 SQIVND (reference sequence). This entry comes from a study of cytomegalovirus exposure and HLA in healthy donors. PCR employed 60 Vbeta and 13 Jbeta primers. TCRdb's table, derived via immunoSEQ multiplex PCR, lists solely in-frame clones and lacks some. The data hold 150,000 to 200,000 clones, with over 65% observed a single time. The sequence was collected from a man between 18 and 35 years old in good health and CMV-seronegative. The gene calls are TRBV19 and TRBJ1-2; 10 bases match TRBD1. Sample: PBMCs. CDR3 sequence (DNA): TGTGCCAGTAGTACCGGACAGGGGGGAACACTCTATGGCTACACCTTC. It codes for CASSTGQGGTLYGYTF.